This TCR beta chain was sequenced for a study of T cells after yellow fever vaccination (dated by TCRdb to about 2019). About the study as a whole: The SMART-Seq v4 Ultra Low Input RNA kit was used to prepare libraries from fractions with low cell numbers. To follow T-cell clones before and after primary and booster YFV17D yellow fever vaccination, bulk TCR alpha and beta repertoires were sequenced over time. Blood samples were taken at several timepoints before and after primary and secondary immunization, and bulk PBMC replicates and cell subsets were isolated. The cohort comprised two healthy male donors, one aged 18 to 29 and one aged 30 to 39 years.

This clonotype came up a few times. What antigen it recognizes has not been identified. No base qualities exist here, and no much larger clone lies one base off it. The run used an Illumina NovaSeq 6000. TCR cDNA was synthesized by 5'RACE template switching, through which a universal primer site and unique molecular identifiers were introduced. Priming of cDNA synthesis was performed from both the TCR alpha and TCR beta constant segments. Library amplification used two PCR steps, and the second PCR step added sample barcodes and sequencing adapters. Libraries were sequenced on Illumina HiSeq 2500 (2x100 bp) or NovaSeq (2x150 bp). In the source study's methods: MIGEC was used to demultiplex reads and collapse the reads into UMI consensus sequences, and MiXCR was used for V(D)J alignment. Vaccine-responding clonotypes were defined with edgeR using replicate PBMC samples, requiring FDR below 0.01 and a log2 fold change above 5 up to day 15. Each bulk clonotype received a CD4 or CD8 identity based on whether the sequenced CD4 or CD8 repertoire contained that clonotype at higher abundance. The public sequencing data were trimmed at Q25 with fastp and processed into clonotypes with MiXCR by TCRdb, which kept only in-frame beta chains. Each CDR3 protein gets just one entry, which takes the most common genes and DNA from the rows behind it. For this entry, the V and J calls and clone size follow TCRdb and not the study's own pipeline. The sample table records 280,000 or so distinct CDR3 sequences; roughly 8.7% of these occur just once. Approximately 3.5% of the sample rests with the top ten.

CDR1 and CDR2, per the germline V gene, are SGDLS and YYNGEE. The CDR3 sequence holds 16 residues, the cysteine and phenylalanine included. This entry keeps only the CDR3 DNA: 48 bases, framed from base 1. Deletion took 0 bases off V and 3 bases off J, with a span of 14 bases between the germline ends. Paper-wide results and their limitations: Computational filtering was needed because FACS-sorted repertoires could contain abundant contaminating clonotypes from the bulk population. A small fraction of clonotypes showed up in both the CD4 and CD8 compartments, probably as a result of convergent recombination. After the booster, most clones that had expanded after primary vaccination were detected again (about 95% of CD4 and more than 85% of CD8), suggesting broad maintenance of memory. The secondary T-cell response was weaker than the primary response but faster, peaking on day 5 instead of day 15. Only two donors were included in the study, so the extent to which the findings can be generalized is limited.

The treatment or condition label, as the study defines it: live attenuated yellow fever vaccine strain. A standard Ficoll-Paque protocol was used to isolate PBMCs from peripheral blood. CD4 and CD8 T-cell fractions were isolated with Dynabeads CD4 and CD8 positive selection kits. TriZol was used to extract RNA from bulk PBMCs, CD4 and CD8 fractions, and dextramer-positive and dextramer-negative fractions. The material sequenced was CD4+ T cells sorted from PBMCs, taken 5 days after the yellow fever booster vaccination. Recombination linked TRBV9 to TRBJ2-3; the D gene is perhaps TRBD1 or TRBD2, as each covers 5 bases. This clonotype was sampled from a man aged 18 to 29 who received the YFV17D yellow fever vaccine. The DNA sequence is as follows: TGTGCCAGCAGCGTAGGGGACCCGGGACGGACAGATACGCAGTATTTT. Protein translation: CASSVGDPGRTDTQYF. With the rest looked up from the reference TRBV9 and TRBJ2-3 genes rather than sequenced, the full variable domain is DSGVTQTPKHLITATGQRVTLRCSPRSGDLSVYWYQQSLDQGLQFLIQYYNGEERAKGNILERFSAQQFPDLHSELNLSSLELGDSALYFCASSVGDPGRTDTQYFGPGTRLTVL.